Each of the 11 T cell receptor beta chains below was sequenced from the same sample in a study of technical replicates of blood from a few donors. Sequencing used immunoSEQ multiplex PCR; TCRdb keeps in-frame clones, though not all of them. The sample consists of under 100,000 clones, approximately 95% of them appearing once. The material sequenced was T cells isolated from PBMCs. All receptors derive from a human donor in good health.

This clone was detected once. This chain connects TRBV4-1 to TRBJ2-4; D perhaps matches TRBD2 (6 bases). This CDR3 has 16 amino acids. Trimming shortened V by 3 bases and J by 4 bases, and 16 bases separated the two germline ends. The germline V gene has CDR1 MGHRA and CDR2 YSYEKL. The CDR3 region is CASSQSGPGEKNIQYF. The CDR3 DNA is TGCGCCAGCAGCCAGAGCGGCCCGGGGGAAAAAAACATTCAGTACTTC.

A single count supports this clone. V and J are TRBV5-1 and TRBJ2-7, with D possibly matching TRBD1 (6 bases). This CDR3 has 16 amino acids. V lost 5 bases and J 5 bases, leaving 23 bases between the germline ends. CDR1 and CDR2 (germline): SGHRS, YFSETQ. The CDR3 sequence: CASREVPGRGEDEQYF. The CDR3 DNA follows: TGCGCCAGCAGGGAGGTTCCGGGCAGGGGAGAAGACGAGCAGTACTTC.

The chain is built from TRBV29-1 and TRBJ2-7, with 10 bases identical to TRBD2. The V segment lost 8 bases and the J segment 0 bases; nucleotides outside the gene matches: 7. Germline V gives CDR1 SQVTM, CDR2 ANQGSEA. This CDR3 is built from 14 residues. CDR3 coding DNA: TGCAGCCTAGCTTCTAGCGGGAGCTCCTACGAGCAGTACTTC. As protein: CSLASSGSSYEQYF.

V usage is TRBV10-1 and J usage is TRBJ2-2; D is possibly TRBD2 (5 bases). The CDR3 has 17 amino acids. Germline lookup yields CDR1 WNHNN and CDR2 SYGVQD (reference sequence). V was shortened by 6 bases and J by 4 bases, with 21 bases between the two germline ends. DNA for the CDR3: TGCGCCAGCAGCCGATTACGATCCGGGGAAGGCACCGGGGAGCTGTTTTTT. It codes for CASSRLRSGEGTGELFF.

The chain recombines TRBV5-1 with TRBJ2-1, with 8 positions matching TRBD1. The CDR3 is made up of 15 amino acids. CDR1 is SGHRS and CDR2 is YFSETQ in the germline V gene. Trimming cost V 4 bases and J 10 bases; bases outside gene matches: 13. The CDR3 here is CASSMRPTGDGEQFF. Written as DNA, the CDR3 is TGCGCCAGCAGCATGCGGCCGACAGGGGATGGCGAGCAGTTCTTC.

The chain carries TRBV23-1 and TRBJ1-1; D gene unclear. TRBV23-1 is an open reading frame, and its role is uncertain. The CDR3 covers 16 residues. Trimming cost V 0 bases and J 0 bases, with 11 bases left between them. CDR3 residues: CASSQSTVQLNTEAFF. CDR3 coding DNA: TGCGCCAGCAGTCAATCAACAGTACAGCTGAACACTGAAGCTTTCTTT.

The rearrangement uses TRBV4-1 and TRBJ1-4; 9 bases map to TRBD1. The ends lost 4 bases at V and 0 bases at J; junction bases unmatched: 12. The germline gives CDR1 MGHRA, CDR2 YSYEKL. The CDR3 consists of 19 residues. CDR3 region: CASSRPGQGTLATNEKLFF. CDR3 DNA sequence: TGCGCCAGCAGCCGGCCGGGACAGGGAACTCTCGCAACTAATGAAAAACTGTTTTTT.

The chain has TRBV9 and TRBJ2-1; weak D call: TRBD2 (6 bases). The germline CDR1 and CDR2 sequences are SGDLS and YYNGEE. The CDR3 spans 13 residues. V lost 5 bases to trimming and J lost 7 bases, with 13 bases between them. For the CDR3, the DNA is TGTGCCAGCAGTTTTTCTGGGGGGAATGAGCAGTTCTTC. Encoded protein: CASSFSGGNEQFF.

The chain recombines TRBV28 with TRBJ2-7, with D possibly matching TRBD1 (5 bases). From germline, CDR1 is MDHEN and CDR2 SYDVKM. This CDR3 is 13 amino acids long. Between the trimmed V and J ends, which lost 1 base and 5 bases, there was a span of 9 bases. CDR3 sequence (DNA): TGTGCCAGCAGTTTATCAGGGTACCACGAGCAGTACTTC. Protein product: CASSLSGYHEQYF. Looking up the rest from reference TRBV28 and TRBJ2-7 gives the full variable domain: DVKVTQSSRYLVKRTGEKVFLECVQDMDHENMFWYRQDPGLGLRLIYFSYDVKMKEKGDIPEGYSVSREKKERFSLILESASTNQTSMYLCASSLSGYHEQYFGPGTRLTVT.

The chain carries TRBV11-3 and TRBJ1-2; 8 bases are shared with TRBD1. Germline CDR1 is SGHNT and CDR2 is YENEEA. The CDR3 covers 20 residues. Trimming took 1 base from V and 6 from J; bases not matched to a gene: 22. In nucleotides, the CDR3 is TGTGCCAGCAGCTTAGTTTCCAAGTGGGGGACAGGAGGAGGGCGGAATGGCTACACCTTC. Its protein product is CASSLVSKWGTGGGRNGYTF. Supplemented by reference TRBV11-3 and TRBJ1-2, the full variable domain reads EAGVVQSPRYKIIEKKQPVAFWCNPISGHNTLYWYLQNLGQGPELLIRYENEEAVDDSQLPKDRFSAERLKGVDSTLKIQPAELGDSAVYLCASSLVSKWGTGGGRNGYTFGSGTRLTVV.

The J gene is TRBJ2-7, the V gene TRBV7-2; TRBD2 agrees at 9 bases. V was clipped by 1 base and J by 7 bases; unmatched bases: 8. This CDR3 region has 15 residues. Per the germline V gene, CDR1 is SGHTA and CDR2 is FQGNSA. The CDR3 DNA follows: TGTGCCAGCAGCTTAGATAGCGGGAGAGGGAGTGAGCAGTACTTC. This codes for CASSLDSGRGSEQYF.